This is a list of T cell receptor beta chains from one sample in a study of blood T cell repertoires in COVID-19. Repertoires were generated with immunoSEQ multiplex PCR, while TCRdb's copy carries only in-frame clones and drops some. The sample holds approximately 320,000 clones, 65% to 90% seen once. The source material was peripheral blood. All receptors derive from a human donor in a cohort sampled during active COVID-19. The CDR3 runs from the conserved cysteine through the conserved F or W. The size field is filled for only some rows; it gives once, few, many or a size class.

TRBV6-5	NA	TRBJ2-7	CASSYSNEQYF
TRBV27	NA	TRBJ1-5	CASSHGTGPNQPQHF
TRBV5-6	few	TRBJ2-5	CASSLHDREQETQYF
TRBV2	NA	TRBJ2-1	CASSRGLAGYNEQFF
TRBV3-1/TRBV3-2	NA	TRBJ2-1	CASSQEPGQVNEQFF
TRBV5-4	NA	TRBJ2-7	CASSPGTGRGHEQYF
TRBV29-1	NA	TRBJ1-1	CSGQNRLNTEAFF
TRBV5-6	NA	TRBJ2-5	CASSLARMDRETQYF
TRBV5-1	NA	TRBJ2-5	CASSLRGGVFGETQYF
TRBV23-1	NA	TRBJ2-2	CASRKVGSGGTNTGELFF
TRBV19	NA	TRBJ1-5	CASSIGGQGSAMSQHF
TRBV7-9	NA	TRBJ1-3	CASKLGAGNTIYF
TRBV7-9	NA	TRBJ1-1	CASSLKEDTEAFF
TRBV7-9	once	TRBJ1-4	CASSLHNGQGLNEKLFF
TRBV20-1	NA	TRBJ2-2	CSASQETGELFF
TRBV3-1/TRBV3-2	many	TRBJ2-7	CASSPYGTGDYEQYF
TRBV12-3/TRBV12-4	NA	TRBJ2-7	CASSLFFRYEQYF
TRBV7-2	NA	TRBJ2-2	CASSLAPGSLASGGAGELFF
TRBV24-1	many	TRBJ2-4	CATSGNKQNIQYF
TRBV9	NA	TRBJ2-3	CASSVEGTYTDTQYF
TRBV30	NA	TRBJ2-2	CAWRGVNTGELFF
TRBV10-3	few	TRBJ2-2	CAIAYGSGGLGELFF
TRBV7-3	NA	TRBJ2-3	CASSLRREGVDTQYF
TRBV6-5	NA	TRBJ1-1	CASSPGTGLGTEAFF
TRBV28	few	TRBJ1-5	CASSSSRYQPQHF
TRBV19	NA	TRBJ1-1	CASSNRGLNTEAFF
TRBV7-3	once	TRBJ1-1	CASSLNPDSPNTEAFF
TRBV7-6	once	TRBJ2-2	CASSLGTSNTGELFF
TRBV5-1	few	TRBJ2-3	CASTPGQGPDTQYF
TRBV12-3/TRBV12-4	few	TRBJ2-7	CASSSRQGEQYF
TRBV30	NA	TRBJ2-5	CAYDRGRGKTQYF
TRBV9	NA	TRBJ2-2	CASSVATGTRSFGGELFF
TRBV5-4	NA	TRBJ1-5	CASSLGRGQPQHF
TRBV18	NA	TRBJ1-1	CASSPGTGGYAEAFF
TRBV5-5	once	TRBJ2-5	CASSATGTANQETQYF
TRBV6-6	few	TRBJ1-2	CATGGPVLAHGYTF
TRBV27	once	TRBJ1-2	CASSFRQGYGYTF
TRBV12-3/TRBV12-4	NA	TRBJ1-2	CASIRQGQNGYTF
TRBV4-1	NA	TRBJ2-7	CASSQDRDSISYEQYF
TRBV29-1	NA	TRBJ2-2	CSAQRGGTGELFF